This T cell receptor beta chain came from a study of cytomegalovirus exposure and HLA in healthy donors. Study findings and constraints: As confirmed in vitro, a few CMV-associated chains were specific for CMV antigens. Researchers catalogued 160 or so TCR beta chains as cytomegalovirus-associated. Across donors, most TCRs were seen rarely, yet some public ones were widespread.

The CDR3 has 18 amino acids. Germline values: CDR1 SEHNR, CDR2 FQNEAQ (reference sequence). V gave up 0 bases and J gave up 0 bases; unmatched junction bases: 8. Details on this clone: The target antigen is unknown.

Produced via immunoSEQ multiplex PCR; TCRdb's table is partial and in-frame only. This sample has tens of thousands of clones, with approximately 95% found just once. Sequencing was done on a sample of PBMCs. This clonotype was sampled from a woman aged 18-29 years in good health and CMV-seronegative. The gene calls are TRBV7-9 and TRBJ2-5, with 9 bases that match TRBD2. This CDR3 is CASSLARLAGRYQETQYF. CDR3 in DNA: TGTGCCAGCAGCTTAGCGCGGCTAGCGGGAAGATACCAAGAGACCCAGTACTTC.